This TCR beta chain was captured by sequencing in a study of blood T cell repertoires in COVID-19. Across the study: The study drew acute and convalescent COVID-19 samples from the United States, Italy and Spain. PBMCs, B-cell-depleted T cells, or T cells were the source of the cDNA or gDNA that made up the material.

Authors' processing steps: Reference gene primer amplification in the assay estimated nucleated cell counts. Data came from immunoSEQ multiplex PCR; TCRdb stores just in-frame clones and leaves some out. V, J and clone size are taken as reported in that table, and D and trimming were inferred from the DNA itself. The sample lists about 200,000 clones; more than 75% were seen once. The CDR3 runs to 15 residues. CDR1 is SGHAT, CDR2 FQNNGV, per germline. V was pared by 5 bases and J by 4 bases, with 15 bases between. This receptor was identified in a man in his forties with active or convalescent COVID-19. The material sequenced was peripheral blood. The chain links TRBV11-2 to TRBJ1-5; D not resolved. The CDR3 is CASSLEGGGNQPQHF. DNA for the CDR3: TGTGCCAGCAGCCTTGAGGGAGGCGGGAATCAGCCCCAGCATTTT.